Listed below are T cell receptor beta chains from one sample, sequenced in a study of PD-1 blockade in classical Hodgkin lymphoma. The protocol was immunoSEQ multiplex PCR, while the TCRdb copy is restricted to in-frame clones and leaves out a portion. The table records tens of thousands of clones, 75% to 95% of them present only once. This material consisted of peripheral blood mononuclear cells (PBMCs), taken before the fourth cycle of nivolumab. Receptors were obtained from a human donor with classical Hodgkin lymphoma. The CDR3 runs from the conserved cysteine through the conserved F or W. The order of the fields is V gene, J gene, CDR3 protein.

>TRBV7-2|TRBJ1-1
CASSFRSGRYLTANTEAFF
>TRBV11-3|TRBJ2-3
CASSLKSGSTDTQYF
>TRBV27|TRBJ1-1
CASSLGRPESTGLNTEAFF
>TRBV7-9|TRBJ2-2
CASSWGSRELFF
>TRBV30|TRBJ2-7
CAWSVQGIYEQYF
>TRBV18|TRBJ1-2
CASSPAAANYGYTF
>TRBV5-5|TRBJ1-2
CASSLGAVDYGYTF
>TRBV28|TRBJ2-7
CASRRPGLGYEQYF
>TRBV6-5|TRBJ2-3
CASSPDRGDTQYF
>TRBV25-1|TRBJ2-1
CASGRDCGFF
>TRBV7-9|TRBJ1-4
CASSLGQGNEKLFF
>TRBV7-9|TRBJ1-1
CASSPRGRGTEAFF
>TRBV9|TRBJ1-6
CASSSRDRGRENSPLHF
>TRBV5-4|TRBJ2-1
CASSPDRDGLNEQFF
>TRBV7-9|TRBJ1-6
CASSYREWDSPLHF
>TRBV6-6|TRBJ2-7
CASSRTGLTNYEQYF
>TRBV19|TRBJ1-1
CASSVGTGGGNTEAFF
>TRBV2|TRBJ1-2
CASSEKLVGGYTF
>TRBV5-1|TRBJ2-2
CASMETVLTNTGELFF
>TRBV7-3|TRBJ2-7
CASSLYPTGVEQYF
>TRBV19|TRBJ2-4
CASSMSLGQGQYQNIQYF
>TRBV15|TRBJ2-7
CATSRAILAGSYEQYF
>TRBV9|TRBJ2-7
CASRPGESNEQYF
>TRBV4-2|TRBJ2-1
CASSQDLGGHNEQFF
>TRBV30|TRBJ2-1
CAWSVSRTSGYNEQFF
>TRBV4-3|TRBJ2-7
CASSQDRARHNEQYF
>TRBV5-1|TRBJ1-3
CASSLDSGNTIYF
>TRBV30|TRBJ2-1
CACRPVYNEQFF
>TRBV30|TRBJ1-4
CAWSVGRGKLFF
>TRBV4-2|TRBJ2-7
CASSQTGTGKYEQYF
>TRBV4-2|TRBJ2-3
CASSTSSGGAVDTQYF
>TRBV7-2|TRBJ2-3
CASSLARGTDTQYF
>TRBV2|TRBJ1-5
CASSLGLLDGNQPQHF
>TRBV7-2|TRBJ2-1
CASSYQGRDEQFF
>TRBV30|TRBJ2-7
CAWGLYEQYF
>TRBV5-1|TRBJ1-2
CASSFEGTTYGYTF
>TRBV7-6|TRBJ2-2
CASSLSGTDTGELFF
>TRBV5-4|TRBJ1-1
CASSAGSGGRTEAFF
>TRBV5-6|TRBJ1-1
CASSLSGEAFF
>TRBV10-1|TRBJ1-1
CASSEPGQMNTEAFF
>TRBV19|TRBJ1-1
CASRPQGGTEAFF
>TRBV27|TRBJ1-2
CASSLGSSYGYTF
>TRBV18|TRBJ2-1
CASSPGTSREQFF
>TRBV5-1|TRBJ1-1
CASSPGGKTEAFF
>TRBV6-1|TRBJ1-5
CASAVTWYQPQHF
>TRBV12-5|TRBJ1-4
CASGLVLGASYEKLFF